This T cell receptor (beta chain) was sequenced for a study of T cell changes during pregnancy in multiple sclerosis. The trim removed 9 bases at V and 8 bases at J, leaving 12 bases unmatched. The CDR3 loop spans 14 amino acids. CDR1 and CDR2 from the germline V gene are MDHEN and SYDVKM. Method: immunoSEQ multiplex PCR; TCRdb's copy keeps in-frame clones and lacks some. The data hold roughly 75,000 clones, with approximately 94% observed a single time. The chain links TRBV28 to TRBJ2-1; 8 positions agree with TRBD2. The sequence derives from a female donor in good health, enrolled as a control in a pregnancy study. Sequenced here: peripheral blood, sampled after pregnancy. The CDR3: CASSSTGRGDEQFF. CDR3 in DNA: TGTGCCAGTTCCTCCACCGGGAGGGGGGATGAGCAGTTCTTC. Drawing the rest from reference TRBV28 and TRBJ2-1, the complete variable domain is DVKVTQSSRYLVKRTGEKVFLECVQDMDHENMFWYRQDPGLGLRLIYFSYDVKMKEKGDIPEGYSVSREKKERFSLILESASTNQTSMYLCASSSTGRGDEQFFGPGTRLTVL.